Below, 32 T cell receptor beta chains from the same sample are listed, as sequenced in a study of OX40 agonist ivuxolimab in advanced cancers. TCRdb keeps only in-frame clones here, not all; method: immunoSEQ multiplex PCR. The data hold 43,000 or so clones, with more than 75% observed a single time. The sample in question was CD4+ or CD8+ T cells sorted from blood, obtained in a trial of the OX40 agonist ivuxolimab. The source of these receptors is an adult with an advanced solid tumor such as melanoma, head and neck, liver or kidney cancer.

By its share, this clone is medium-sized (0.01 to 0.1%). The chain links TRBV11-2 to TRBJ1-6; TRBD1 might be the D (5 bases). The V end lost 3 bases, the J end lost 6 bases, and 12 bases lay between the germline ends. This CDR3 spans 15 amino acids. CDR1 is SGHAT and CDR2 is FQNNGV in the germline V gene. The CDR3 DNA is TGTGCCAGCAGCTTTTCTCAGGGAGGTAATTCACCCCTCCACTTT. Protein product: CASSFSQGGNSPLHF. Full variable domain (rest looked up from reference TRBV11-2 and TRBJ1-6): EAGVAQSPRYKIIEKRQSVAFWCNPISGHATLYWYQQILGQGPKLLIQFQNNGVVDDSQLPKDRFSAERLKGVDSTLKIQPAKLEDSAVYLCASSFSQGGNSPLHFGNGTRLTVT.

The chain uses TRBV29-1 and TRBJ2-1; 12 bases match TRBD2. V shed 7 bases and J 5 bases; nucleotides not matched to a gene: 6. CDR1 is SQVTM, CDR2 ANQGSEA, per germline. The CDR3 extends over 14 amino acids. In DNA, the CDR3 is TGCAGCGAGCGACTAGCGGGAGATCACAATGAGCAGTTCTTC. Encoded protein: CSERLAGDHNEQFF.

This clone has just a few counts. The J gene is TRBJ2-3, the V gene TRBV7-8; D perhaps matches TRBD2 (6 bases). Trimming took 3 bases from V and 2 from J, leaving 12 bases between them. The V gene's germline CDR1 is SGHVS and CDR2 FQNEAQ. The CDR3 is 15 amino acids. CDR3 in amino acids: CASSFFSGPTDTQYF. The CDR3 nucleotides read TGTGCCAGCAGCTTTTTTAGCGGACCCACAGATACGCAGTATTTT.

This chain links TRBV27 with TRBJ2-2; D is uncertain. Germline lookup yields CDR1 MNHEY and CDR2 SMNVEV (reference sequence). The germline V and J ends were trimmed by 3 bases and 6 bases, with 8 bases remaining between them. This CDR3 has 13 amino acids. CDR3 sequence reads: CASSFSSAGELFF. As DNA, the CDR3 is TGTGCCAGCAGTTTTAGCTCCGCCGGGGAGCTGTTTTTT.

This clone showed up just a few times. The junction does not match germline at one end; this may be a read error. V gene TRBV4-1 combines with J gene TRBJ2-3; 10 positions agree with TRBD2. CDR1 is MGHRA and CDR2 is YSYEKL in the germline V gene. The CDR3 totals 18 residues. CDR3 DNA: TGCGCCAGCAGCCAAGATCAGGTTCCTAGCGGGAGCAGAGATACGCAGTATTTT. Protein sequence: CASSQDQVPSGSRDTQYF.

This chain links TRBV15 with TRBJ1-5; D may be TRBD1 (6 bases). The ends were cut back, 4 bases at V and 2 bases at J, with 15 bases in the middle. From germline, CDR1 is LNHNV and CDR2 YYDKDF (reference sequence). The CDR3 runs to 16 residues. CDR3 nucleotides: TGTGCCACCAGCATGGGGGGGGGCTGGGGCAATCAGCCCCAGCATTTT. The encoded protein is CATSMGGGWGNQPQHF.

The rearrangement links TRBV27 to TRBJ2-1; 7 bases fit TRBD2. V gave up 0 bases and J gave up 5 bases; unmatched junction bases: 4. Per germline, CDR1 MNHEY and CDR2 SMNVEV (reference sequence). The CDR3 covers 15 residues. The DNA for the CDR3 is TGTGCCAGCAGTTTATCGGCGGGAGTAAACAATGAGCAGTTCTTC. It codes for CASSLSAGVNNEQFF.

The chain has TRBV9 and TRBJ1-1; 11 bases are a match to TRBD1. Germline CDR1 is SGDLS and CDR2 is YYNGEE. J lost 4 bases, V lost 2 bases, and 4 bases had no gene match. CDR3 length: 15 amino acids. The CDR3 coding sequence is TGTGCCAGCAGCGTCACCGGGACAGGGGGCACTGAAGCTTTCTTT. This gives the protein CASSVTGTGGTEAFF.

The DNA of the CDR3 is TGTGCCAGCTCACCACCGCTAGCGGGAACGGATACGCAGTATTTT. Translation gives CASSPPLAGTDTQYF. The chain joins TRBV18 to TRBJ2-3; 9 nucleotides align to TRBD2. Germline loops: CDR1 KGHSH, CDR2 LQKENI. This CDR3 has 15 residues. Trimming removed 0 bases from V and 6 bases from J; junction bases left unmatched: 4. The complete variable domain, with remaining parts taken from reference TRBV18 and TRBJ2-3, reads NAGVMQNPRHLVRRRGQEARLRCSPMKGHSHVYWYRQLPEEGLKFMVYLQKENIIDESGMPKERFSAEFPKEGPSILRIQQVVRGDSAAYFCASSPPLAGTDTQYFGPGTRLTVL.

The chain carries TRBV15 and TRBJ2-1; D may be TRBD1 (5 bases). The V and J ends lost 4 bases and 7 bases respectively, with 14 bases between them. The CDR3 extends over 14 amino acids. The germline gives CDR1 LNHNV, CDR2 YYDKDF (reference sequence). CDR3 sequence (DNA): TGTGCCACCAGCAATTCAGCCCCAGGGAATGAGCAGTTCTTC. Protein product: CATSNSAPGNEQFF.

This clone appeared once. The CDR3 DNA follows: TGTGCCAGCAGCTTGGGGACAGGGACCGGGGAGCTGTTTTTT. Amino acids: CASSLGTGTGELFF. The J gene is TRBJ2-2, the V gene TRBV5-6; 8 bases are a match to TRBD1. The V and J ends lost 0 bases and 5 bases, in that order; junction bases with no gene match: 0. The length of the CDR3 is 14 residues. Germline CDR1 reads SGHDT; CDR2 reads YYEEEE. Full variable domain (outside the CDR3, taken from reference TRBV5-6 and TRBJ2-2): DAGVTQSPTHLIKTRGQQVTLRCSPKSGHDTVSWYQQALGQGPQFIFQYYEEEERQRGNFPDRFSGHQFPNYSSELNVNALLLGDSALYLCASSLGTGTGELFFGEGSRLTVL.

This clone was observed a few times. The V gene is TRBV7-9, the J gene TRBJ2-5; 9 nucleotides match TRBD2. Per the germline V gene, CDR1 is SEHNR and CDR2 is FQNEAQ (reference sequence). The CDR3 sequence is 16 residues long. Unmatched junction bases numbered 8, after V lost 6 bases and J lost 0 bases. CDR3 DNA sequence: TGTGCCAGCAGGCAGAGTGCTAGCGGGAACCAAGAGACCCAGTACTTC. Its translation is CASRQSASGNQETQYF.

V usage is TRBV6-5 and J usage is TRBJ1-5; unclear D gene. CDR3 length: 15 amino acids. Germline-derived CDR1 and CDR2 are MNHEY and SVGAGI. The V end lost 6 bases, the J end lost 5 bases, and 17 bases lay between the germline ends. The CDR3, as DNA: TGTGCCAGCAGGGGCGGACCGTCTCCTTATCAGCCCCAGCATTTT. Its translation is CASRGGPSPYQPQHF.

The chain couples TRBV27 to TRBJ2-5; TRBD2 agrees at 10 bases. The CDR3 runs to 16 residues. Losses at the gene ends were 0 bases for V and 4 bases for J; bases not matched to a gene: 5. Per the germline V gene, CDR1 is MNHEY and CDR2 is SMNVEV (reference sequence). The chain's CDR3 is CASSLSSGGAGETQYF. CDR3 bases: TGTGCCAGCAGTTTATCAAGCGGGGGGGCGGGAGAGACCCAGTACTTC.

The chain has TRBV4-1 and TRBJ2-1, with 7 bases lining up with TRBD2. Germline V gives CDR1 MGHRA, CDR2 YSYEKL. The CDR3 extends over 15 amino acids. Trimming at V came to 4 bases and at J to 4 bases, leaving 7 bases not matched to a gene. The CDR3 spells CASSPPLREYNEQFF. The CDR3 DNA is TGCGCCAGCAGCCCCCCTTTGCGGGAGTACAATGAGCAGTTCTTC.

The V gene is TRBV9, the J gene TRBJ2-6, with TRBD1 as a possible D gene (5 bases). The length of the CDR3 is 15 residues. Trimming took off 3 bases at V and 2 bases at J, with 9 bases between the two ends. The V gene's germline CDR1 is SGDLS and CDR2 YYNGEE. The CDR3 spells CASSGTGAGANVLTF. CDR3 nucleotides: TGTGCCAGCAGCGGTACAGGCGCTGGGGCCAACGTCCTGACTTTC.

The rearrangement links TRBV5-5 to TRBJ2-7; no definite D call. The V end was cut by 6 bases, the J end by 3 bases, with 22 bases between. Germline CDR1 SGHKS, CDR2 YYEKEE (reference sequence). CDR3 size: 16 residues. The CDR3 protein is CASTHSEIPALYEQYF. The CDR3 DNA follows: TGTGCCAGCACACATTCCGAAATCCCGGCACTCTACGAGCAGTACTTC.

The genes are TRBV29-1 and TRBJ2-7; D call uncertain. V gave up 2 bases and J gave up 3 bases, with 8 bases separating them. CDR1 and CDR2 from the germline V gene are SQVTM and ANQGSEA. The CDR3 is 12 amino acids. The CDR3 DNA reads as TGCAGCGTTGAATGGTCAGACTACGAGCAGTACTTC. This sequence encodes CSVEWSDYEQYF.

This clone is medium-sized. This chain joins TRBV30 and TRBJ1-5, with TRBD1 identical over 7 bases. CDR3 length equals 12 residues. The germline CDR1 and CDR2 sequences are GTSNPN and SVGIG (reference sequence). V lost 6 bases, J lost 3 bases, and 2 bases stayed unmatched. This CDR3 is CACGQDNQPQHF. The CDR3 DNA follows: TGTGCCTGCGGACAGGACAATCAGCCCCAGCATTTT.

The chain joins TRBV27 to TRBJ2-2; 7 bases align to TRBD2. Germline-derived CDR1 and CDR2 are MNHEY and SMNVEV (reference sequence). The CDR3 loop spans 15 amino acids. V was pared by 5 bases and J by 4 bases, with 7 bases of the junction left unmatched. The CDR3 sequence is CASSIAGVLTGELFF. The CDR3 DNA is TGTGCCAGCAGTATTGCGGGGGTACTCACCGGGGAGCTGTTTTTT.

The CDR3 coding sequence is TGCGCCAGCAGCTTACCGGGACAGGGGGCCACAGATACGCAGTATTTT. Its protein is CASSLPGQGATDTQYF. V is TRBV5-1 and J is TRBJ2-3; 12 bases agree with TRBD1. The ends lost 2 bases at V and 2 bases at J; junction bases unmatched: 3. The CDR3 sequence is 16 residues long. The germline CDR1 and CDR2 sequences are SGHRS and YFSETQ.

This chain links TRBV6-5 with TRBJ2-1, with a possible D match to TRBD1 (6 bases). The CDR3 runs 16 residues. CDR1 and CDR2 (germline): MNHEY, SVGAGI. Trimming removed 2 bases from V and 11 bases from J, with 22 bases in between. The CDR3: CASSYQGRETYHQQFF. The CDR3 DNA reads TGTGCCAGCAGTTACCAGGGGCGAGAGACTTACCACCAGCAGTTCTTC.

V usage is TRBV5-4 and J usage is TRBJ2-7, with 9 bases identical to TRBD1. This CDR3 is 15 amino acids long. Germline values: CDR1 SGHNT, CDR2 YYREEE (reference sequence). J was trimmed by 6 bases and V by 4 bases; bases with no gene match: 11. The CDR3 loop is CASSQGTGSRFEQYF. CDR3 in DNA: TGTGCCAGCAGCCAGGGGACAGGGAGTAGGTTCGAGCAGTACTTC.

This clone was observed a single time. The V gene is TRBV6-6, the J gene TRBJ1-1; perhaps TRBD1 as D (5 bases). V was pared by 7 bases and J by 4 bases, with 19 bases between. The CDR3 has 15 residues. CDR1 MNHNY and CDR2 SVGAGI come from the germline V gene (reference sequence). The CDR3 region is CASILPRGAGTEAFF. Written as DNA, the CDR3 is TGTGCCAGCATCTTACCACGGGGCGCCGGCACTGAAGCTTTCTTT.

As DNA, the CDR3 is TGTGCCAGCAGCAGCGCGGGGGGAAATTACAATGAGCAGTTCTTC. Translation: CASSSAGGNYNEQFF. V gene TRBV7-7 combines with J gene TRBJ2-1, with 8 positions matching TRBD2. The CDR3 consists of 15 residues. Germline trimming cut 5 bases from V and 4 bases from J; bases unmatched to any gene: 7. Germline V gene lookup returns CDR1 SSHAT and CDR2 FNYEAQ (reference sequence).

V gene TRBV19 combines with J gene TRBJ2-7; D is unclear. CDR1 and CDR2 (germline): LNHDA, SQIVND (reference sequence). The CDR3 covers 14 residues. Trimming took off 3 bases at V and 4 bases at J, with 13 bases between the two ends. The CDR3 region has the DNA TGTGCCAGTAGTATGTCTAAGGGCGTTTACGAGCAGTACTTC. Protein: CASSMSKGVYEQYF.

This clone was counted once. This chain joins TRBV5-4 and TRBJ2-2; D is ambiguous. Germline V gene data show CDR1 as SGHNT and CDR2 as YYREEE (reference sequence). Trimming removed 3 bases at V and 6 bases at J, with 3 bases between. The length of the CDR3 is 11 residues. The CDR3 DNA is TGTGCCAGCAGCTGGGCCGGGGAGCTGTTTTTT. Translation: CASSWAGELFF. Full variable domain (rest looked up from reference TRBV5-4 and TRBJ2-2): ETGVTQSPTHLIKTRGQQVTLRCSSQSGHNTVSWYQQALGQGPQFIFQYYREEENGRGNFPPRFSGLQFPNYSSELNVNALELDDSALYLCASSWAGELFFGEGSRLTVL.

The V and J genes are TRBV9 and TRBJ1-1; maybe TRBD1 (5 bases). Trimming took 7 bases from V and 3 from J, leaving 13 bases between them. The CDR3 has 13 amino acids. Germline assignment: CDR1 SGDLS and CDR2 YYNGEE. The CDR3 nucleotides are TGTGCCAGCCTAGAGGGGTGGCACACTGAAGCTTTCTTT. Its protein is CASLEGWHTEAFF.

The J gene is TRBJ2-1, the V gene TRBV21-1. TRBV21-1 is marked as a pseudogene. The CDR3 sequence is 12 residues long. CDR3 sequence reads: CASRLTYNEQFF. Written as DNA, the CDR3 is TGTGCCAGCAGGCTGACCTACAATGAGCAGTTCTTC.

The chain carries TRBV7-9 and TRBJ2-7; D not certain. Trimming shortened V by 6 bases and J by 1 base, and 10 bases separated the two germline ends. CDR1 is SEHNR and CDR2 is FQNEAQ in the germline V gene (reference sequence). The CDR3 covers 13 residues. In nucleotides, the CDR3 is TGTGCCAGCAGTCCTTCCCGATCCTACGAGCAGTACTTC. It translates to CASSPSRSYEQYF.

This rearrangement joins TRBV7-9 to TRBJ2-6; D uncertain. V dropped 3 bases and J dropped 6 bases, with 15 bases sitting between them. Germline CDR1 reads SEHNR; CDR2 reads FQNEAQ (reference sequence). This CDR3 has 16 residues. CDR3 region: CASSLVLTGQANVLTF. In DNA form, the CDR3 reads TGTGCCAGCAGCTTGGTCTTGACCGGCCAGGCCAACGTCCTGACTTTC.

The chain carries TRBV29-1 and TRBJ2-7; TRBD2 matches at 7 bases. CDR1 and CDR2 from the germline V gene are SQVTM and ANQGSEA. V trimming: 4 bases; J trimming: 3 bases; junction bases outside the gene matches: 6. The CDR3 sequence is 13 residues long. The CDR3 region has the DNA TGCAGCGTTGTTTTGCGGGAGAGCTACGAGCAGTACTTC. Its protein product is CSVVLRESYEQYF.